This T cell receptor beta chain was found in a study of T cell repertoires in cytomegalovirus infection. Across the whole study: Both a matching HLA type and CMV infection were indicated by public TCR beta signatures. Study observations and caveats: Summed frequency of public TCR beta families distinguished CMV carriers with the relevant HLA. Dominating the ex vivo response were TCR beta clonotypes that were CMV-specific and HLA-C-restricted.

TCRdb independently ran MiXCR on the reads; one entry per CDR3 protein. Altogether hundreds of thousands of distinct CDR3 sequences are present, around 11% being singletons, with the ten largest covering roughly 10%. The V gene lost 3 bases and the J gene lost 10 bases, with 13 bases spanning the gap. CDR3 length equals 14 residues. Germline V CDR1 and CDR2: MDHEN, SYDVKM. Worth noting for this clonotype: Its cognate antigen is unknown.

The sequence was obtained from a human donor in good health (CMV status not recorded). Some clones in this sample may be carry-over from other donors' samples. Sequencing was carried out using PBMCs. The chain uses TRBV28 and TRBJ1-6, with D unresolved. CDR3: CASSLGRPGSPLHF. CDR3 bases: TGTGCCAGCAGTTTGGGTAGGCCGGGATCACCCCTCCACTTT.